Listed below are T cell receptor beta chains from one sample, sequenced in a study of blood T cell repertoires in COVID-19. Libraries were prepared by immunoSEQ multiplex PCR; TCRdb keeps only in-frame clonotypes and omits some of them. Among around 300,000 clones listed, roughly 87% were seen once. The sequencing input was PBMCs or T cells enriched from blood (not recorded which). The receptors were sampled from a woman aged 25 to 39 who had recovered from COVID-19. Both conserved end residues are part of each CDR3. Each record gives: clone size, J gene, CDR3 length, V gene, CDR3 protein. The listing skips clone size in some rows; elsewhere it reads once, few, many or a size class.

. | TRBJ1-4 | 16 | TRBV7-9 | CASSYLAGTANEKLFF
. | TRBJ2-3 | 14 | TRBV27 | CASSLSRGIDTQYF
. | TRBJ2-7 | 15 | TRBV4-2 | CASSQELAVVYEQYF
. | TRBJ2-2 | 14 | TRBV2 | CASSYRGNTGELFF
. | TRBJ1-2 | 15 | TRBV28 | CASSPLVGASYGYTF
. | TRBJ2-1 | 18 | TRBV9 | CASSVGEGSSGVYNEQFF
. | TRBJ2-7 | 14 | TRBV27 | CASSPRDSSYEQYF
. | TRBJ2-7 | 14 | TRBV19 | CASSERQYAYEQYF
. | TRBJ2-4 | 16 | TRBV19 | CATILLVLLAKNIQYF
. | TRBJ2-1 | 15 | TRBV6-5 | CASSSSGASYNEQFF
once | TRBJ1-2 | 15 | TRBV27 | CASSLSQGGAYGYTF
. | TRBJ1-1 | 17 | TRBV3-1/TRBV3-2 | CASSQADRGSGDTEAFF
. | TRBJ2-1 | 16 | TRBV6-5 | CASSYSIAGGYNEQFF
. | TRBJ2-7 | 15 | TRBV3-1/TRBV3-2 | CASSQSRVVSAEQYF
. | TRBJ2-7 | 16 | TRBV28 | CASSLTGQRKYYEQYF
. | TRBJ1-6 | 16 | TRBV2 | CASTKGASSYNSPLHF
. | TRBJ1-1 | 17 | TRBV28 | CASLSSWASDRDAEAFF
. | TRBJ2-1 | 16 | TRBV4-3 | CASSLGTGGSYNEQFF
once | TRBJ2-3 | 19 | TRBV4-2 | CASSFHIGSLQIGTDTQYF
. | TRBJ2-1 | 15 | TRBV29-1 | CSVDGTRHSYNEQFF
. | TRBJ1-2 | 12 | TRBV19 | CASFTGGLGYTF
. | TRBJ1-1 | 18 | TRBV27 | CASSLFWVPGAMNTEAFF
. | TRBJ1-1 | 15 | TRBV6-5 | CASRDRTALNTEAFF
. | TRBJ1-3 | 14 | TRBV14 | CASSQQGSGNTIYF
. | TRBJ2-7 | 17 | TRBV19 | CASSIRTVSSSSYEQYF
. | TRBJ1-1 | 14 | TRBV14 | CASSQLRGMEEAFF
. | TRBJ2-1 | 17 | TRBV11-3 | CASSLDPSSGTYNEQFF
. | TRBJ1-1 | 15 | TRBV6-2/TRBV6-3 | CASSYRGFTNTEAFF